This T cell receptor (beta chain) was profiled in a study of blood T cells in healthy people across ages. The CDR3 has 14 residues. Germline V lookup: CDR1 SGHRS, CDR2 YFSETQ. V was pared by 7 bases and J by 5 bases, with 9 bases of the junction left unmatched. The sample holds one count of this clonotype. Through a sample-barcoded 5' primer and a J-beta primer mix, a second PCR was run for 7 to 11 cycles. TCRdb re-called the 5' RACE reads through MiXCR, storing one row per CDR3 protein. The sample lists roughly 1,800,000 distinct CDR3 sequences, around half seen once, with 2.1% in the top ten. The clonotype originates from a woman in her forties in good health. V is TRBV5-1 and J is TRBJ2-5; TRBD1 matches at 9 bases. The sample was blood. In nucleotides, the CDR3 is TGCGCCAGCGGACGGACAGGGGTAAGGGAGACCCAGTACTTC. Translation: CASGRTGVRETQYF. Using reference TRBV5-1 and TRBJ2-5 for the parts outside the CDR3, the full variable domain is KAGVTQTPRYLIKTRGQQVTLSCSPISGHRSVSWYQQTPGQGLQFLFEYFSETQRNKGNFPGRFSGRQFSNSRSEMNVSTLELGDSALYLCASGRTGVRETQYFGPGTRLLVL.